The source of this T cell receptor (beta chain) is a study of blood T cell repertoires in COVID-19. Across the whole study: In each case, the material was cDNA or gDNA derived from T cells, B-cell-depleted T cells, or PBMCs.

The V end lost 2 bases, the J end lost 1 base, and 12 bases lay between the germline ends. Germline CDR1 reads MNHEY; CDR2 reads SMNVEV (reference sequence). The CDR3 is 15 amino acids. The repertoire was sequenced with immunoSEQ multiplex PCR; TCRdb's copy has only in-frame clones and lacks some. The table lists more than 300,000 clones, about 90% of them singletons. Seattle's cohort entered during active infection and was followed longitudinally. The chain employs TRBV27 and TRBJ2-7; D may be TRBD2 (6 bases). This sequence originates from a woman aged 40 to 50 with COVID-19, enrolled during active disease. Sequencing used peripheral blood. The CDR3 sequence is CASSLLGGNSYEQYF. The CDR3 DNA reads as TGTGCCAGCAGTTTACTTGGCGGGAATTCCTACGAGCAGTACTTC.